The 19 T cell receptor beta chains listed next were all sequenced from one sample in a study of T cells in narcolepsy. TCRdb's table, derived via immunoSEQ multiplex PCR, lists solely in-frame clones and lacks some. Of nearly 35,000 clones in the sample, roughly 77% are singletons; the top ten hold roughly 2.5%. The sequenced material came from memory (CD45RA-) CD4+ T cells from blood. The source of these receptors is a human donor in good health.

CDR3 coding DNA: TGTGCCAGTAGTATAGTTTCAGATACGCAGTATTTT. Its translation: CASSIVSDTQYF. The chain is built from TRBV19 and TRBJ2-3; D is unresolved. V was pared by 1 base and J by 4 bases, with 3 bases between. The CDR3 is 12 residues long. Germline V gene sequence: CDR1 LNHDA, CDR2 SQIVND (reference sequence).

J is TRBJ1-1 and V is TRBV11-3; possibly TRBD1 for D (5 bases). The CDR3 runs to 15 residues. Germline V gives CDR1 SGHNT, CDR2 YENEEA. The V gene lost 5 bases and the J gene lost 1 base, with 14 bases spanning the gap. CDR3 coding DNA: TGTGCCAGCAGCACAATGACAGCCAAGAACACTGAAGCTTTCTTT. It codes for CASSTMTAKNTEAFF.

This clone was seen once. The chain joins TRBV6-1 to TRBJ2-3; 11 nucleotides match TRBD2. The CDR3 has 16 residues. The V segment lost 0 bases and the J segment 4 bases; nucleotides outside the gene matches: 3. Germline V gives CDR1 MNHNS, CDR2 SASEGT. DNA for the CDR3: TGTGCCAGCAGTGAAGCTAGCGGGGGGGCCTCAGATACGCAGTATTTT. It is translated as CASSEASGGASDTQYF.

This clone was recorded a few times. This chain connects TRBV18 to TRBJ1-1; D is perhaps TRBD1 (5 bases). Germline assignment: CDR1 KGHSH and CDR2 LQKENI. The CDR3 consists of 11 residues. V lost 3 bases and J 11 bases, leaving 10 bases between the germline ends. CDR3 in amino acids: CASSPGGLAFF. The DNA for the CDR3 is TGTGCCAGCTCACCGGGGGGACTCGCTTTCTTT.

The table lists this clone with a count of one. The chain uses TRBV6-5 and TRBJ1-5; D not certain. Trimming cost V 11 bases and J 7 bases, with 12 bases left between them. The CDR3 runs 11 residues. Germline V lookup: CDR1 MNHEY, CDR2 SVGAGI. DNA for the CDR3: TGTGCCGTCGGGGTAGGGCAGCCCCAGCATTTT. Protein product: CAVGVGQPQHF.

The chain employs TRBV30 and TRBJ2-1; no clear D gene. Trimming shortened V by 5 bases and J by 4 bases, and 15 bases separated the two germline ends. The germline gives CDR1 GTSNPN, CDR2 SVGIG (reference sequence). CDR3 length: 14 amino acids. The DNA of the CDR3 is TGTGCCTGGGCGGAACAAAATCGATACAATGAGCAGTTCTTC. Protein sequence: CAWAEQNRYNEQFF. Full variable domain (missing parts from reference TRBV30 and TRBJ2-1): SQTIHQWPATLVQPVGSPLSLECTVEGTSNPNLYWYRQAAGRGLQLLFYSVGIGQISSEVPQNLSASRPQDRQFILSSKKLLLSDSGFYLCAWAEQNRYNEQFFGPGTRLTVL.

V and J are TRBV27 and TRBJ2-2, with D possibly matching TRBD2 (6 bases). The germline CDR1 and CDR2 sequences are MNHEY and SMNVEV (reference sequence). Between the trimmed V and J ends, which lost 6 bases and 3 bases, there was a span of 14 bases. This CDR3 comprises 15 residues. The CDR3 region has the DNA TGTGCCAGCAGCCGTACCGGGACTGACACCGGGGAGCTGTTTTTT. Amino acid sequence: CASSRTGTDTGELFF.

CDR3 in amino acids: CSVEAQDRVAFF. CDR3 nucleotides: TGCAGCGTTGAAGCACAGGACCGAGTAGCTTTCTTT. The rearrangement links TRBV29-1 to TRBJ1-1, with D perhaps TRBD1 (5 bases). CDR1 is SQVTM, CDR2 ANQGSEA, per germline. Trimming removed 1 base at V and 10 bases at J, with 13 bases between. The CDR3 consists of 12 residues.

The chain employs TRBV29-1 and TRBJ2-6; D uncertain. Germline V gives CDR1 SQVTM, CDR2 ANQGSEA. The CDR3 has 14 residues. V gave up 3 bases and J gave up 0 bases, with 6 bases separating them. The CDR3 loop reads CSVDGDSGANVLTF. In DNA, the CDR3 is TGCAGCGTTGACGGAGACTCTGGGGCCAACGTCCTGACTTTC.

The chain has TRBV21-1 and TRBJ2-7; the D call TRBD2 from the table was never checked on the DNA. TRBV21-1 is noted as a pseudogene. The CDR3 spans 24 residues. Here the CDR3 reads CASSIKGRQTLPGLPREFMNEQYF. The CDR3 DNA is TGTGCCAGCAGCATAAAGGGTCGACAGACCCTTCCGGGACTACCACGGGAGTTTATGAACGAGCAGTACTTC.

This clone was detected only once. The chain joins TRBV6-1 to TRBJ1-2, with 11 bases aligning to TRBD1. Germline V gene data show CDR1 as MNHNS and CDR2 as SASEGT. The CDR3 has 14 residues. The ends lost 6 bases at V and 3 bases at J; junction bases unmatched: 3. The CDR3 protein is CASSRDRGDYGYTF. In DNA, the CDR3 is TGTGCCAGCAGCAGGGACAGGGGGGACTATGGCTACACCTTC.

This clone was detected only a few times. This rearrangement joins TRBV6-6 to TRBJ2-7; perhaps D is TRBD1 or TRBD2 (5 bases each). The CDR3 runs 11 residues. V was pared by 8 bases and J by 3 bases, with 8 bases between. In germline, CDR1 is MNHNY, CDR2 SVGAGI (reference sequence). The CDR3 DNA follows: TGTGCCAGCGGGACGATCTACGAGCAGTACTTC. The encoded protein is CASGTIYEQYF.

The J gene is TRBJ1-5, the V gene TRBV19, with D hard to call. The V and J ends lost 5 bases and 2 bases respectively, with 10 bases between them. This CDR3 comprises 14 residues. The V gene's germline CDR1 is LNHDA and CDR2 SQIVND (reference sequence). CDR3 sequence: CASSGHGGNQPQHF. The CDR3 nucleotides are TGTGCCAGTAGTGGGCACGGAGGCAATCAGCCCCAGCATTTT.

In nucleotides, the CDR3 is TGTGCCAGTAGTCCCTCGACAGGGAACCTTAATCAGCCCCAGCATTTT. It translates to CASSPSTGNLNQPQHF. The rearrangement uses TRBV19 and TRBJ1-5, with 7 bases lining up with TRBD1. This CDR3 region has 16 residues. Germline assignment: CDR1 LNHDA and CDR2 SQIVND (reference sequence). V lost 5 bases to trimming and J lost 4 bases; unmatched junction nucleotides: 11.

This chain uses TRBV6-4 with TRBJ2-1; 12 nucleotides align to TRBD2. Losses at the gene ends were 6 bases for V and 4 bases for J; bases not matched to a gene: 1. The germline gives CDR1 MRHNA, CDR2 SNTAGT. The CDR3 has 14 amino acids. CDR3 in amino acids: CASSGLAGYNEQFF. In DNA, the CDR3 is TGTGCCAGCAGCGGACTAGCGGGATACAATGAGCAGTTCTTC.

This rearrangement joins TRBV7-9 to TRBJ2-1, with TRBD2 matching over 15 bases. The CDR3 sequence is 16 residues long. V gave up 5 bases and J gave up 9 bases; unmatched junction bases: 8. Per germline, CDR1 SEHNR and CDR2 FQNEAQ (reference sequence). CDR3 coding DNA: TGTGCCAGCAGCCCATGGACTAGCGGGGGGGCCGGTGAGCAGTTCTTC. Protein sequence: CASSPWTSGGAGEQFF.

The chain uses TRBV7-9 and TRBJ2-7; D gene ambiguous. The V and J ends lost 1 base and 5 bases respectively, with 15 bases between them. The CDR3 spans 15 residues. CDR1 is SEHNR and CDR2 is FQNEAQ in the germline V gene (reference sequence). CDR3: CASSLGRHNEDEQYF. The CDR3 bases are TGTGCCAGCAGCTTAGGGCGCCACAATGAGGACGAGCAGTACTTC.

This chain joins TRBV2 and TRBJ1-5, with D perhaps TRBD1 (5 bases). This CDR3 region has 13 residues. In germline, CDR1 is SNHLY, CDR2 FYNNEI. Trimming removed 8 bases at V and 2 bases at J, with 10 bases between. The CDR3 sequence is CASAGGGNQPQHF. The CDR3 nucleotides read TGTGCCAGCGCGGGAGGGGGCAATCAGCCCCAGCATTTT.

This clone was seen a handful of times. The chain joins TRBV5-1 to TRBJ1-3; no clear D gene. V lost 0 bases, J lost 3 bases, and 13 bases lay in between. Germline assignment: CDR1 SGHRS and CDR2 YFSETQ. The CDR3 spans 16 residues. CDR3: CASSLGGSNFGNTIYF. The CDR3 bases are TGCGCCAGCAGCTTGGGAGGCAGTAACTTTGGAAACACCATATATTTT.